A selection of T cell receptor beta chains follows, all from one sample in a study of human T cells and chemical hapten exposure. TCRdb redid the calling of the 5' RACE reads with MiXCR, one entry per CDR3 protein. The profile covers about 140,000 distinct CDR3 sequences, with approximately 4% appearing a single time and more than 1.2% taken by the ten largest. Every receptor here comes from a female donor in good health. Both conserved end residues are part of each CDR3. D genes are given only for firm matches. Size values are once, few and many counts, or a class for expanded clones, and some rows have none.

v_call,d_call,j_call,clone_size,cdr3_nt,cdr3_aa
TRBV12-3/TRBV12-4,.,TRBJ1-1,many,TGTGCCAGCAGTCCCCGTTCGCGTACTGAAGCTTTCTTT,CASSPRSRTEAFF
TRBV19,.,TRBJ1-2,many,TGTGCCAGTAGTAGGACAAGCTATGGCTACACCTTC,CASSRTSYGYTF
TRBV5-1,.,TRBJ1-2,.,TGCGCCAGCAGTCAACGGCCAGGGGTCTATGGCTACACCTTC,CASSQRPGVYGYTF
TRBV7-2,.,TRBJ1-1,many,TGTGCCAGCAGCCGAAGTCCGGGGCTGGGCACTGAAGCTTTCTTT,CASSRSPGLGTEAFF
TRBV6-2/TRBV6-3,.,TRBJ1-3,many,TGTGCCAGCAGATTAGACGGACGCTCTGGAAACACCATATATTTT,CASRLDGRSGNTIYF
TRBV20-1,.,TRBJ2-1,many,TGCAGTGCTAGAATCTGGGCAGGGTCCTACAATGAGCAGTTCTTC,CSARIWAGSYNEQFF
TRBV20-1,.,TRBJ1-4,many,TGCAGTGCTAGTTTGGCGATAGCGGAAAAACTGTTTTTT,CSASLAIAEKLFF
TRBV12-3/TRBV12-4,TRBD2,TRBJ2-1,many,TGTGCCAGCAGCGCGGGGGATGCTGGCTACAATGAGCAGTTCTTC,CASSAGDAGYNEQFF
TRBV7-6,.,TRBJ2-1,few,TGTGCCAGCAGTTCGGATGGGGTCTCCTACAATGAGCAGTTCTTC,CASSSDGVSYNEQFF
TRBV27,TRBD1,TRBJ1-2,.,TGTGCCAGCAGTTTCGGACAGGTCGGAGGTGGCTACACCTTC,CASSFGQVGGGYTF
TRBV5-8,TRBD2,TRBJ2-1,.,TGTGCCAGCAGCCCTGAGCGGGGGCCCTCCTACAATGAGCAGTTCTTC,CASSPERGPSYNEQFF
TRBV20-1,TRBD1,TRBJ2-7,.,TGCAGTGCTTACCGGGACAGCGAAAGCTCCTACGAGCAGTACTTC,CSAYRDSESSYEQYF
TRBV6-4,TRBD1,TRBJ2-3,many,TGTGCCAGCCAAGGGACAGGCGCCAGCACAGATACGCAGTATTTT,CASQGTGASTDTQYF